The 13 T cell receptor beta chains reported below all come from one sample, sequenced in a study of T cells in Graves' hyperthyroidism and ophthalmopathy. Regions amplified from RNA transcripts were the TCR beta CDR3 regions. Using the HTBI primer set, a first-round RT-PCR was run on the TCR CDR3. TCRdb redid the calling of the multiplex PCR reads with MiXCR, one entry per CDR3 protein. This sample has fewer than 600,000 distinct CDR3 sequences, with 13% to 15% found just once. Sequencing was carried out using blood. Source of these receptors: a woman aged 40 to 49 with Graves' hyperthyroidism.

The sample holds many counts of this clonotype. The chain couples TRBV6-2 or TRBV6-3 to TRBJ2-7; TRBD1 agrees at 7 bases. The germline gives CDR1 MNHEY, CDR2 SVGEGT. V gave up 5 bases and J gave up 2 bases; unmatched junction bases: 6. This CDR3 region has 14 residues. CDR3 amino acids: CASSNDRVTYEQYF. For the CDR3, the DNA is TGTGCCAGCAGTAACGACAGGGTCACCTACGAGCAGTACTTC.

This clonotype was observed at least ten times. V gene TRBV2 combines with J gene TRBJ1-1; D not resolved. The CDR3 contains 14 residues. Germline V gene sequence: CDR1 SNHLY, CDR2 FYNNEI. Trimming removed 6 bases at V and 1 base at J, with 12 bases between. CDR3 loop: CASRFGAANTEAFF. The CDR3 DNA sequence: TGTGCCAGCAGATTTGGAGCGGCGAACACTGAAGCTTTCTTT.

A few counts support this clonotype. The J gene is TRBJ2-2, the V gene TRBV27, with 11 bases that match TRBD1. The CDR3 extends over 16 amino acids. The germline V gene has CDR1 MNHEY and CDR2 SMNVEV (reference sequence). V trimming: 6 bases; J trimming: 7 bases; junction bases outside the gene matches: 10. Here the CDR3 DNA reads TGTGCCAGCAGACAAAGGACAGGGGGCGGGAACGGGGAGCTGTTTTTT. Encoded protein: CASRQRTGGGNGELFF.

This clonotype came up many times. The chain recombines TRBV7-3 with TRBJ2-3, with 7 nucleotides matching TRBD2. Trimming cost V 1 base and J 1 base; bases outside gene matches: 17. CDR1 is SGHTA, CDR2 FQGTGA, per germline. The CDR3 runs to 20 residues. CDR3 nucleotides: TGTGCCAGCAGCTTAAAAGGGTGGGATACAGCGGGACCGGGCACAGATACGCAGTATTTT. Translated, it gives CASSLKGWDTAGPGTDTQYF.

In the case of this clonotype: A much larger clone differs from this one at a single base, so this may be a read error. The chain combines TRBV3-1 with TRBJ2-1; maybe TRBD2 (6 bases). Germline values: CDR1 LGHDT, CDR2 YNNKEL (reference sequence). The CDR3 is 11 amino acids. Trimming left V 7 bases short and J 10 bases short, with 11 bases between. In DNA, the CDR3 is TGTGCCAGCACCAGGGAGGAGGAGCAGTTCTTC. Protein sequence: CASTREEEQFF.

This clonotype was seen ten or more times. The CDR3 spells CASSLLRGEAFF. The DNA of the CDR3 is TGTGCCAGCAGCCTTCTCCGGGGTGAAGCTTTCTTT. This sequence joins TRBV3-1 and TRBJ1-1; D uncertain. Germline V gene data show CDR1 as LGHDT and CDR2 as YNNKEL (reference sequence). The CDR3 sequence is 12 residues long. With 4 bases removed from V and 7 bases from J, the gap between germline ends came to 10 bases.

This clonotype occurred a few times. The V call is TRBV12-3 or TRBV12-4, the J call TRBJ2-2; 8 positions match TRBD1. The CDR3 length is 15 residues. V lost 6 bases, J lost 7 bases, and 10 bases stayed unmatched. The CDR3: CASSWQTGVDGELFF. The CDR3 nucleotides read TGTGCCAGCAGCTGGCAGACAGGGGTCGACGGGGAGCTGTTTTTT.

This clonotype has ten or more counts. This rearrangement joins TRBV18 to TRBJ2-1; D is perhaps TRBD1 (5 bases). The V end was cut by 10 bases, the J end by 1 base, with 14 bases between. This CDR3 has 14 amino acids. Germline CDR1 reads KGHSH; CDR2 reads LQKENI. For the CDR3, the DNA is TGTGCCACCGGCCGCAGGGATTCCTACAATGAGCAGTTCTTC. Its translation: CATGRRDSYNEQFF.

In this sample, this clonotype turned up many times. The rearrangement joins TRBV28 to TRBJ1-1; TRBD1 is a possible D gene (5 bases). V was pared by 5 bases and J by 10 bases, with 14 bases between. Germline lookup yields CDR1 MDHEN and CDR2 SYDVKM. This CDR3 comprises 12 residues. The CDR3 protein is CASSGAEAGAFF. The CDR3, as DNA: TGTGCCAGCAGTGGGGCCGAGGCGGGAGCTTTCTTT.

The sample holds a few counts of this clonotype. V gene TRBV7-6 combines with J gene TRBJ1-2; tentatively, D is TRBD1 (5 bases). This CDR3 comprises 15 residues. Germline V gene sequence: CDR1 SGHVS, CDR2 FNYEAQ. The V and J ends lost 1 base and 4 bases respectively, with 13 bases between them. The CDR3: CASSLGSGGAYGYTF. The CDR3 DNA is TGTGCCAGCAGCTTAGGGTCCGGAGGGGCCTATGGCTACACCTTC.

This clonotype was counted a few times. This chain's CDR3 is CASSEALRARALTDTQYF. The CDR3 DNA reads as TGTGCCAGCAGTGAAGCGCTTCGGGCTAGGGCATTAACAGATACGCAGTATTTT. J is TRBJ2-3 and V is TRBV2; D ambiguous. The CDR3 contains 18 residues. Germline V gene data show CDR1 as SNHLY and CDR2 as FYNNEI. Trimming stripped 0 bases from V and 3 bases from J, with 19 bases between.

The chain carries TRBV19 and TRBJ2-7, with TRBD2 matching over 10 bases. Germline trimming cut 4 bases from V and 2 bases from J; bases unmatched to any gene: 5. CDR1 LNHDA and CDR2 SQIVND come from the germline V gene (reference sequence). This CDR3 contains 15 residues. CDR3 in DNA: TGTGCCAGTAGTAGCGTAGCGGGAGGAACCTACGAGCAGTACTTC. Its protein is CASSSVAGGTYEQYF.

Ten or more counts support this clonotype. The chain employs TRBV27 and TRBJ2-3; D might be TRBD1 (5 bases). V gave up 3 bases and J gave up 1 base, with 14 bases separating them. Germline V gene data show CDR1 as MNHEY and CDR2 as SMNVEV (reference sequence). The CDR3 is 16 residues long. The CDR3 is CASSFPTDGRTDTQYF. Here the CDR3 DNA reads TGTGCCAGCAGTTTCCCGACAGACGGCCGCACAGATACGCAGTATTTT.